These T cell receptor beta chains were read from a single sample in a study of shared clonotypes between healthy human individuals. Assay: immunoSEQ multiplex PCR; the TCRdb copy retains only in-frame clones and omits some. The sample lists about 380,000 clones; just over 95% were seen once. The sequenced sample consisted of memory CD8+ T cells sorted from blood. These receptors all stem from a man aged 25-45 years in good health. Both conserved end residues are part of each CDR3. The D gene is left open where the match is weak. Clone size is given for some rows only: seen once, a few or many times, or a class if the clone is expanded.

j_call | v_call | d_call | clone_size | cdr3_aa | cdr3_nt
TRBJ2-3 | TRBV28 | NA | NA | CASRAGGADTQYF | TGTGCCAGCAGGGCCGGAGGGGCCGATACGCAGTATTTT
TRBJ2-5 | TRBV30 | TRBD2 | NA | CACIKSGSGETQYF | TGTGCCTGCATAAAAAGCGGGAGTGGAGAGACCCAGTACTTC
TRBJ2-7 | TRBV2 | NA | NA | CATTGDFTTYEQYF | TGTGCCACCACCGGGGACTTTACGACCTACGAGCAGTACTTC
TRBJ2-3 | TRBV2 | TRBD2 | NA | CASRAGTSGVDTQYF | TGTGCCAGCAGGGCCGGGACTAGCGGGGTTGATACGCAGTATTTT
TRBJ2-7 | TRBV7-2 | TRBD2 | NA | CASSFRSGRGYEQYF | TGTGCCAGCAGCTTTCGTAGCGGGAGGGGTTACGAGCAGTACTTC
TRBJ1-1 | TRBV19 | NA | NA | CASSIKKRVNTEAFF | TGTGCCAGTAGTATCAAAAAGAGGGTGAACACTGAAGCTTTCTTT
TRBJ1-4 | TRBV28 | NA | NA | CASRTPSEKLFF | TGTGCCAGCAGGACTCCGTCTGAAAAACTGTTTTTT
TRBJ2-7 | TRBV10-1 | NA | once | CASLSVGITYEQYF | TGCGCCAGCCTCTCGGTGGGGATAACCTACGAGCAGTACTTC
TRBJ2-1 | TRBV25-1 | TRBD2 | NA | CASGVAGGKSAYNEQFF | TGTGCCAGCGGGGTAGCGGGAGGTAAAAGCGCCTACAATGAGCAGTTCTTC
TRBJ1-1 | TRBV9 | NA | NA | CASSVVGETEAFF | TGTGCCAGCAGCGTAGTAGGAGAGACTGAAGCTTTCTTT
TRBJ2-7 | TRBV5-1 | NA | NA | CASSLDKASYEQYF | TGCGCCAGCAGCTTGGATAAGGCCTCCTACGAGCAGTACTTC
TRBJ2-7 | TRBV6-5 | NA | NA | CASRARDSTPYEQYF | TGTGCCAGCAGGGCCCGGGACTCCACTCCCTACGAGCAGTACTTC